Listed here are 9 T cell receptor beta chains from one sample, sequenced in a study of T cells in women clearing cervical HPV infection. Method: immunoSEQ multiplex PCR; TCRdb's copy keeps in-frame clones and lacks some. Its table lists about 33,000 clones. Sequenced material: blood buffy coat. Receptor source: a woman between 18 and 69 years old with a cervical HPV16 infection that either progressed to CIN3+ or cleared (not recorded which).

A note on this clone: The read finishes 3 residues shy of the CDR3 end, and the germline J gene is used to complete it. The J gene is TRBJ1-1, the V gene TRBV5-6; 8 positions match TRBD1. The length of the CDR3 is 13 residues. The germline V gene has CDR1 SGHDT and CDR2 YYEEEE. The CDR3 is CASSLGRGREAFF. The sequenced CDR3 bases are TGTGCCAGCAGCTTGGGCAGGGGGCGCGAA.

The CDR3 bases that were read are TGCAGTGCCTCCGTTAGACTAGCGGGGGAACCTACTTACACAGATACG. This gives the protein CSASVRLAGEPTYTDT. The complete CDR3 sequence is CSASVRLAGEPTYTDTQYF. V and J are TRBV20-1 and TRBJ2-3, with 12 bases lining up with TRBD2. The read finishes 3 residues shy of the CDR3 end, and the germline J gene is used to complete it. Germline V CDR1 and CDR2: DFQATT, SNEGSKA (reference sequence). This CDR3 spans 19 amino acids. Trimming at V came to 6 bases and at J to 2 bases, leaving 18 bases not matched to a gene.

Regarding this clone: Read coverage stops 3 residues before the CDR3 terminus; the germline J gene supplies the remainder. This chain connects TRBV19 to TRBJ2-4; the D gene is possibly TRBD2 (5 bases). This CDR3 has 19 residues. Germline V lookup: CDR1 LNHDA, CDR2 SQIVND (reference sequence). The V and J ends lost 3 bases and 3 bases respectively, with 24 bases between them. The covered CDR3 bases are TGTGCCAGTAGTATCTTTTTAGGACTCTCCTTAGAGGGCAAAAACATT. Translated, it gives CASSIFLGLSLEGKNI. The whole CDR3 protein reads CASSIFLGLSLEGKNIQYF. Variable domain in full (rest from reference TRBV19 and TRBJ2-4): DGGITQSPKYLFRKEGQNVTLSCEQNLNHDAMYWYRQDPGQGLRLIYYSQIVNDFQKGDIAEGYSVSREKKESFPLTVTSAQKNPTAFYLCASSIFLGLSLEGKNIQYFGAGTRLSVL.

Concerning this clone itself: The observed sequence ends 3 residues before the CDR3 terminus, with the missing tail filled in from the germline J gene. The chain recombines TRBV7-9 with TRBJ2-7; no firm D call. Per germline, CDR1 SEHNR and CDR2 FQNEAQ (reference sequence). Trimming cost V 5 bases and J 5 bases, with 13 bases left between them. The CDR3 covers 13 residues. Here the CDR3 reads CASSGWVRDEQYF. The covered CDR3 bases are TGTGCCAGCAGCGGATGGGTAAGGGACGAG.

In the case of this clone: The read terminates 3 residues ahead of where the CDR3 ends, so the germline J gene completes it. The chain links TRBV5-4 to TRBJ2-1; 7 nucleotides line up with TRBD2. J was trimmed by 5 bases and V by 4 bases; bases with no gene match: 9. The CDR3 is 15 amino acids. Germline assignment: CDR1 SGHNT and CDR2 YYREEE (reference sequence). CDR3: CASSLPLRGDNEQFF. The DNA read from the CDR3 is TGTGCCAGCAGCCTCCCCCTCCGGGGGGACAATGAG.

With regard to this clone: Read sequence stops 3 residues before the CDR3 end, and the germline J gene provides the missing end. The chain is built from TRBV27 and TRBJ1-2; D perhaps matches TRBD1 (6 bases). V gave up 0 bases and J gave up 4 bases, with 15 bases separating them. Germline CDR1 and CDR2: MNHEY and SMNVEV (reference sequence). This CDR3 region has 16 residues. CDR3 protein: CASSLSVGGDTYGYTF. CDR3 bases read: TGTGCCAGCAGTTTATCCGTGGGGGGGGACACCTATGGC.

Turning to this clone: The CDR3 goes on 3 residues after the read ends, and that part is filled in from the germline J gene. The chain uses TRBV3-1 (or the pseudogene TRBV3-2) and TRBJ2-5; a possible D gene is TRBD1 (6 bases). The germline V gene encodes CDR1 LGHDT and CDR2 YNNKEL (reference sequence). This CDR3 comprises 14 residues. Trimming removed 4 bases at V and 2 bases at J, with 11 bases between. CDR3 DNA, as far as it was read: TGTGCCAGCAGCCCGGACAGTGTGCAAGAGACC. It encodes CASSPDSVQET. The complete CDR3 protein is CASSPDSVQETQYF.

The sequenced part of the CDR3 DNA is TGTGCCAGCAGTCTAAACAGGGGTGGAAACACC. The encoded protein is CASSLNRGGNT. The entire CDR3 protein reads CASSLNRGGNTIYF. The V gene is TRBV12-3 or TRBV12-4, the J gene TRBJ1-3; TRBD1 matches at 7 bases. The read halts 3 residues ahead of the CDR3 end, with the missing end drawn from the germline J gene. The CDR3 totals 14 residues. V was clipped by 5 bases and J by 3 bases; unmatched bases: 4.

A remark on this clone: The read ends 3 residues before the CDR3 terminus; that terminus is restored from the germline J gene. The chain couples TRBV5-1 to TRBJ2-5, with 10 bases lining up with TRBD1. CDR3 size: 16 residues. Germline CDR1 and CDR2: SGHRS and YFSETQ. V was pared by 0 bases and J by 5 bases, with 7 bases of the junction left unmatched. Incomplete CDR3 DNA: TGCGCCAGCAGCTTGGGGACAGGGGGGCCGAGGGAGACC. It is translated as CASSLGTGGPRET. The whole CDR3 sequence reads CASSLGTGGPRETQYF.